The clone carrying this TCR beta chain turned up a few times. The data originate from a study of T cells in Graves' hyperthyroidism and ophthalmopathy. What was amplified from RNA transcripts were TCR beta CDR3 regions. HTBI primers were the set used in a first-round RT-PCR of the TCR CDR3. TCRdb re-derived calls from the multiplex PCR reads in MiXCR, one entry per CDR3 protein. The top ten clones hold about 7% of a sample with about 600,000 distinct CDR3 sequences, approximately 15% of them seen once. The V gene's germline CDR1 is GTSNPN and CDR2 SVGIG (reference sequence). The CDR3 length is 12 residues. The germline V and J ends were trimmed by 4 bases and 4 bases, with 10 bases remaining between them.

The V gene is TRBV30, the J gene TRBJ1-1; maybe TRBD1 (5 bases). The sequenced sample was blood. The sequence was collected from a woman aged 18-29 years with Graves' ophthalmopathy. CDR3 coding DNA: TGTGCCTGGACCGGGGGGGGCACTGAAGCTTTCTTT. It specifies CAWTGGGTEAFF. The whole variable domain, filled in from reference TRBV30 and TRBJ1-1, reads SQTIHQWPATLVQPVGSPLSLECTVEGTSNPNLYWYRQAAGRGLQLLFYSVGIGQISSEVPQNLSASRPQDRQFILSSKKLLLSDSGFYLCAWTGGGTEAFFGQGTRLTVV.